Listed below are T cell receptor beta chains from one sample, sequenced in a study of blood T cells in healthy people across ages. TCRdb re-derived calls from the 5' RACE reads in MiXCR, one entry per CDR3 protein. The sample has roughly 1,700,000 distinct CDR3 sequences, 28% seen once; the top ten hold 6.5% to 8.5%. Specimen: blood. The receptors originated from a woman aged 25 to 39 in good health. The CDR3 runs from the conserved cysteine through the conserved F or W. Expanded clones get a size class; other rows say once, few or many, or leave the size out.

>TRBJ2-7|TRBV5-1|few
CASSLGWSGGRGEQYF
>TRBJ1-4|TRBV20-1|many
CSAPTRRQGIGKLFF
>TRBJ1-2|TRBV10-3|few
CAISDRPDYGYTF
>TRBJ2-3|TRBV7-3|few
CASRKTGNTDTQYF
>TRBJ1-5|TRBV6-6|-
CASSYSTQRRSQPQHF
>TRBJ2-1|TRBV11-2|once
CASSLSSVGGGHNEQFF
>-|TRBV5-6|few
CASSLGMTYEQYF
>TRBJ2-1|TRBV7-2|-
CASSGGGPSYEQFF
>TRBJ1-1|TRBV18|few
CASSLLTMTGDLNTEAFF
>TRBJ1-5|TRBV6-2/TRBV6-3|-
CGARGAGGQPQHF
>TRBJ2-5|TRBV10-1|many
CASSGGLAGSETQYF
>TRBJ2-1|TRBV20-1|many
CSAASSESSYNEQFF
>TRBJ2-7|TRBV9|many
CASSPRASYEQYF
>TRBJ1-3|TRBV20-1|once
CRARPPLGNTIYF
>TRBJ1-1|TRBV28|-
CASSRPRGRLVSTEAFF
>TRBJ1-2|TRBV20-1|few
CSAFGGIGYTF
>TRBJ2-1|TRBV5-1|-
CASSFTSSYNEQCF
>TRBJ1-2|TRBV6-2/TRBV6-3|-
CASSSLQYDYTF
>TRBJ1-1|TRBV5-1|-
CASSFTGTGGTEAFF
>TRBJ1-1|TRBV12-3/TRBV12-4|few
CASSLRQKGTEAFF
>-|TRBV7-9|-
CASTWGSAYEQYF
>TRBJ2-1|TRBV6-2/TRBV6-3|-
CASSYDSGPLSNEQFF
>TRBJ2-7|TRBV7-9|many
CASGGAYEQYF
>TRBJ2-1|TRBV12-5|-
CASGMGLGYNEQFF
>TRBJ1-2|TRBV7-9|few
CASSASGTGIDYGYTF
>TRBJ2-5|TRBV9|few
CASSVSPSGRQETQYF
>TRBJ1-4|TRBV28|few
CASRTGTGYEKLFF
>TRBJ2-3|TRBV5-6|-
CASSLEGASTSTDTQYF
>TRBJ2-1|TRBV5-6|many
CASSAGLAGGYEQFF
>TRBJ2-1|TRBV3-1|few
CASSPTRQGGIEQFF
>TRBJ2-1|TRBV15|few
CATSGDRLRNEQFF
>TRBJ1-2|TRBV20-1|-
CSAPRQLLANGYTF
>TRBJ2-1|TRBV3-1|few
CASSLGSGGPTRGQFF
>TRBJ2-3|TRBV10-3|-
CAISEGAGSDTQYF
>TRBJ1-2|TRBV12-3/TRBV12-4|many
CASSLRDNYGYTF
>TRBJ1-1|TRBV30|-
CAWSVASEAFF
>TRBJ2-5|TRBV12-3/TRBV12-4|once
CASSQVLASDGGETQYF
>TRBJ2-3|TRBV28|few
CASSLQGASLTDTQYF
>TRBJ2-1|TRBV7-6|many
CASSLDLGSYNEQFF
>TRBJ1-6|TRBV6-5|-
CASSYSYMPPLHF
>TRBJ2-5|TRBV7-2|many
CASSGRLAGGGETQYF
>TRBJ1-2|TRBV10-3|many
CAIMDVGSGYTF
>TRBJ2-3|TRBV7-2|-
CASTIGGIITDTQYF
>TRBJ2-6|TRBV7-2|few
CASREGGAGANVLTF
>TRBJ2-3|TRBV5-6|-
CASSLSHLAGSTDTQYF
>TRBJ2-3|TRBV5-1|-
CASSPPGEPDTQYF
>-|TRBV6-6|-
CASSRTPPVAGYEQYF
>TRBJ1-2|TRBV29-1|few
CSVVDRRSGYTF
>TRBJ2-3|TRBV9|few
CASSPRSTSGTRDTQYF
>TRBJ1-1|TRBV5-1|few
CASSQRSMNTEAFF
>TRBJ2-7|TRBV6-2/TRBV6-3|-
CASTNYRTGGSYEQYF
>TRBJ1-4|TRBV7-9|many
CASSLNPGIFEKLFF
>TRBJ1-5|TRBV2|once
CASAGGGKQPQHF
>TRBJ2-3|TRBV20-1|few
CSARENYDTQYF